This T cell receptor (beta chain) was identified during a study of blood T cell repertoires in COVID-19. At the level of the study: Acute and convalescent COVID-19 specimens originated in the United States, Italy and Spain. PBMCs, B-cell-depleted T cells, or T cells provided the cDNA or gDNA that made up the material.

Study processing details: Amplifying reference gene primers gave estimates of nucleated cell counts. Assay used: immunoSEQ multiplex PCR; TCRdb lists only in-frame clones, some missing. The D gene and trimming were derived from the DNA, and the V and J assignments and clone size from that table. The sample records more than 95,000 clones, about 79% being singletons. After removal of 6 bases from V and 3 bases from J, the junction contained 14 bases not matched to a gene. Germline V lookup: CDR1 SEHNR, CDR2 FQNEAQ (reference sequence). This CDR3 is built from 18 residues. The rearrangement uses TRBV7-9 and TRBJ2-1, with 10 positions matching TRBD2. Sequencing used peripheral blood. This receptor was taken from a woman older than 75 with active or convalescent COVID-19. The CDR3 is CASRNSGTSETYYNEQFF. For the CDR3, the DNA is TGTGCCAGCAGAAATAGCGGGACTAGCGAGACCTACTACAATGAGCAGTTCTTC.